This is a list of T cell receptor beta chains from one sample in a study of CD8 T cells in Susac syndrome. TCRdb independently ran MiXCR on the immunoSEQ multiplex PCR reads; one entry per CDR3 protein. The sample includes some 170,000 distinct CDR3 sequences, roughly 95% of them seen just once. The sample consisted of CD4+ T cells from PBMCs. Receptors were obtained from a human donor with multiple sclerosis. The CDR3 runs from the conserved cysteine through the conserved F or W. The D gene is left open where the match is weak. Size tells how often a clone was seen (once, few, many) or the class of an expanded clone, and some rows leave it out.

J gene	V gene	D gene	clone size	CDR3 length	CDR3 DNA	CDR3 protein
TRBJ1-2	TRBV7-9	.	once	12	TGTGCCAGCAGCTTAGATGATGATGGCTACACCTTC	CASSLDDDGYTF
TRBJ2-1	TRBV7-9	TRBD2	.	16	TGTGCCAGCAGATCCCAGAGGGGAGGGCCCGGCAATGAGCAGTTCTTC	CASRSQRGGPGNEQFF
TRBJ2-6	TRBV5-8	TRBD2	.	14	TGTGCCAGCAGTGCGGGGGCTGGGGCCAACGTCCTGACTTTC	CASSAGAGANVLTF
TRBJ1-5	TRBV6-2/TRBV6-3	TRBD1	once	15	TGTGCCACCCGCAAGGGGGCTTTTAGCAATCAGCCCCAGCATTTT	CATRKGAFSNQPQHF
TRBJ2-7	TRBV3-1	TRBD2	.	15	TGTGCCAGCAGCCTCGGGACTAGCGGAGGCTACGAGCAGTACTTC	CASSLGTSGGYEQYF
TRBJ2-3	TRBV6-2/TRBV6-3	TRBD1	.	15	TGTGCCAGCACCTACGACAGGGTCTTTGTAGATACGCAGTATTTT	CASTYDRVFVDTQYF
TRBJ1-4	TRBV4-1	.	.	18	TGCGCCAGCAGCCAAGATCGAGGAACCGTAGCAACTAATGAAAAACTGTTTTTT	CASSQDRGTVATNEKLFF
TRBJ2-1	TRBV3-1	.	few	11	TGTGCCAGCAGCCAGGGTGATGAGCAGTTCTTC	CASSQGDEQFF
TRBJ2-7	TRBV5-1	TRBD1	.	17	TGCGCCGGCAGCTTGGAGGGCCTGGACAGGGGAACCAACGAGCAGTACTTC	CAGSLEGLDRGTNEQYF
TRBJ2-1	TRBV24-1	TRBD1	.	15	TGTGCCACCAGTGATTATAGGACAGGGTTGAATGAGCAGTTCTTC	CATSDYRTGLNEQFF
TRBJ1-1	TRBV30	.	.	12	TGTGCCTGGAGTGAACGAGGGCCGAGGGCTTTCTTT	CAWSERGPRAFF
TRBJ2-7	TRBV3-1	TRBD1	.	15	TGTGCCAGCAGCCAAGGACACAGGGGAAGCTACGAGCAGTACTTC	CASSQGHRGSYEQYF
TRBJ2-2	TRBV18	.	.	17	TGTGCCAGCTCGCGCTTCGAGGGGTTGGCGAACACCGGGGAGCTGTTTTTT	CASSRFEGLANTGELFF
TRBJ2-3	TRBV6-5	.	once	12	TGTGCCAGCAGCCCGGACAGACAGCTGCAGTATTTT	CASSPDRQLQYF
TRBJ1-1	TRBV5-5	.	few	13	TGTGCCAGCAGCCCCGGTGGCAGGACTGAAGCTTTCTTT	CASSPGGRTEAFF
TRBJ1-2	TRBV2	.	.	15	TGTGCCAGCAAAGGGTCGGGGCAGTCCAACTATGGCTACACCTTC	CASKGSGQSNYGYTF